This paragraph covers one T cell receptor (beta chain) sequence. The sample is drawn from a study of patients and donors after allogeneic stem cell transplantation. MiXCR was run by TCRdb on the RT-PCR reads, yielding one entry per CDR3 protein. This repertoire shows about a million distinct CDR3 sequences, about a sixth found once; its top ten account for around 6%. This sequence originates from a human donor who was either an allogeneic HSCT recipient or a stem cell or donor lymphocyte infusion donor (not recorded which). It is not recorded whose cells these are; they may come from a transplant donor. The sample consisted of blood, either unsorted or a sorted T cell fraction (not recorded which).

CDR3 coding DNA: TGTGCCAGCAGACGGACAGGGTGGGCCTACGAGCAGTACTTC. It is translated as CASRRTGWAYEQYF. The V call is TRBV6-1, the J call TRBJ2-7; 8 bases align to TRBD1. Trimming cost V 6 bases and J 2 bases; bases outside gene matches: 6. The CDR3 totals 14 residues. Germline V gene data show CDR1 as MNHNS and CDR2 as SASEGT.